The subject of this entry is one T cell receptor (beta chain). These data originate in a study of CD8 T cells in Susac syndrome. Sequencing of TCR beta drew on CD8+ and CD4+ T cells from blood. V lost 4 bases and J lost 1, with 11 bases in between. From germline, CDR1 is MNHEY and CDR2 SVGEGT. The length of the CDR3 is 14 residues. The authors reverse transcribed roughly 0.5 to 1 ug RNA with random hexamers. TCRdb analysed the immunoSEQ multiplex PCR reads with MiXCR anew, one entry per CDR3 protein. The sample carries about 150,000 distinct CDR3 sequences, 90% to 96% recorded once. Sequenced material: CD4+ T cells from PBMCs. The rearrangement links TRBV6-2 or TRBV6-3 to TRBJ2-7, with D possibly matching TRBD2 (5 bases). The clonotype originates from a human donor with Susac syndrome. The CDR3 DNA sequence: TGTGCCAGCAGTTTTCGGGGTCAGTCCTACGAGCAGTACGTC. It codes for CASSFRGQSYEQYV.